The 14 T cell receptor beta chains below all came from one sample that was sequenced in a study of cytomegalovirus exposure and HLA in healthy donors. Use of 60 Vbeta and 13 Jbeta primers characterized the PCR. Profiling relied on immunoSEQ multiplex PCR, and the TCRdb table lists in-frame clones only, not all of them. In the table there are around 99,000 clones, less than 70% of which are singletons. Sequencing was done on a sample of PBMCs. Receptor source: a woman in her seventies in good health and CMV-seropositive.

This clone was found a few times. The CDR3 reads CASSIGVTGEKLFF. CDR3 DNA: TGTGCCAGTAGTATAGGCGTTACAGGTGAAAAACTGTTTTTT. This sequence joins TRBV19 and TRBJ1-4; perhaps TRBD1 as D (5 bases). CDR3 length equals 14 residues. The V gene's germline CDR1 is LNHDA and CDR2 SQIVND (reference sequence). Trimming removed 1 base from V and 7 bases from J, with 10 bases in between.

The chain joins TRBV11-2 to TRBJ1-2, with 8 bases fitting TRBD1. The trim removed 5 bases at V and 5 bases at J, leaving 1 base unmatched. This CDR3 is built from 12 residues. Germline CDR1 is SGHAT and CDR2 is FQNNGV. This CDR3 is CASSRQGYGYTF. In DNA, the CDR3 is TGTGCCAGCAGCCGACAGGGGTATGGCTACACCTTC.

This clone occurred a few times. V gene TRBV11-2 combines with J gene TRBJ2-5; a possible D gene is TRBD1 (8 bases). The V and J ends lost 4 bases and 4 bases respectively, with 16 bases between them. Germline V lookup: CDR1 SGHAT, CDR2 FQNNGV. The length of the CDR3 is 15 residues. The CDR3 sequence: CASSWTGGTGETQYF. The DNA for the CDR3 is TGTGCCAGCAGCTGGACCGGGGGGACAGGAGAGACCCAGTACTTC.

The V and J genes are TRBV6-5 and TRBJ2-7; D possibly corresponds to TRBD1 (5 bases). The CDR3 runs 15 residues. CDR1 is MNHEY and CDR2 is SVGAGI in the germline V gene. The ends were cut back, 6 bases at V and 2 bases at J, with 17 bases in the middle. The CDR3 nucleotides are TGTGCCAGCAGCTATACTCGGTTAGGGGCCTACGAGCAGTACTTC. It translates to CASSYTRLGAYEQYF.

The chain couples TRBV6-4 to TRBJ2-1, with TRBD2 matching 9 bases. CDR3 length: 14 amino acids. The J segment lost 10 bases and the V segment lost 8 bases, leaving 12 bases of the junction unmatched. The germline V gene has CDR1 MRHNA and CDR2 SNTAGT. Here the CDR3 DNA reads TGTGCCAGCGGAGCGGGGGGCCCCCCTGGAGAGCAGTTCTTC. Its translation: CASGAGGPPGEQFF.

CDR3 in amino acids: CASSVTREQYF. The CDR3 DNA reads as TGTGCCAGCAGTGTGACGAGGGAGCAGTACTTC. The V and J genes are TRBV2 and TRBJ2-7; D remains unclear. CDR1 is SNHLY and CDR2 is FYNNEI in the germline V gene. Trimming left V 4 bases short and J 7 bases short, with 8 bases between. This CDR3 contains 11 residues.

The rearrangement uses TRBV5-1 and TRBJ2-1; a weak D match, TRBD2 (6 bases). The CDR3 length is 14 residues. Looked up from germline, CDR1 is SGHRS and CDR2 is YFSETQ. Trimming removed 1 base from V and 8 bases from J, with 13 bases in between. As DNA, the CDR3 is TGCGCCAGCAGCTTGTCTTTCGGGGGAGATGAGCAGTTCTTC. As protein: CASSLSFGGDEQFF. The full variable domain, rest sourced from reference TRBV5-1 and TRBJ2-1, is KAGVTQTPRYLIKTRGQQVTLSCSPISGHRSVSWYQQTPGQGLQFLFEYFSETQRNKGNFPGRFSGRQFSNSRSEMNVSTLELGDSALYLCASSLSFGGDEQFFGPGTRLTVL.

The sample holds a few counts of this clone. This CDR3 is CASSEYGQPQHF. The CDR3 region has the DNA TGTGCCAGCAGTGAATACGGTCAGCCCCAGCATTTT. The V gene is TRBV25-1, the J gene TRBJ1-5; D unclear. CDR3 size: 12 residues. Germline V gene lookup returns CDR1 MGHDK and CDR2 SYGVNS. Trimming pared 0 bases from V and 6 bases from J, leaving 3 bases between.

This rearrangement joins TRBV5-1 to TRBJ2-3; TRBD1 aligns across 7 bases. This CDR3 has 14 residues. Germline assignment: CDR1 SGHRS and CDR2 YFSETQ. The V segment lost 4 bases and the J segment 3 bases; nucleotides outside the gene matches: 5. The CDR3 bases are TGCGCCAGCAGCAAGGGACAGAGTACAGATACGCAGTATTTT. This translates into CASSKGQSTDTQYF.

The chain combines TRBV7-2 with TRBJ2-3; 12 bases are shared with TRBD2. The CDR3 has 16 residues. The V and J ends lost 5 bases and 7 bases, in that order; junction bases with no gene match: 10. CDR1 SGHTA and CDR2 FQGNSA come from the germline V gene. CDR3 in amino acids: CASSGSLAGGQYTQYF. As DNA, the CDR3 is TGTGCCAGCAGCGGGAGTCTAGCGGGGGGGCAATATACGCAGTATTTT.

The chain combines TRBV11-2 with TRBJ2-7, with D perhaps matching TRBD2 (6 bases). The V gene's germline CDR1 is SGHAT and CDR2 FQNNGV. This CDR3 has 12 amino acids. Trimming took 1 base from V and 6 from J, leaving 7 bases between them. The DNA for the CDR3 is TGTGCCAGCAGCTTAGTCGGGGGCGAGCAGTACTTC. Protein: CASSLVGGEQYF.

Points on this clone: Additional DNA sequences in this sample encode the identical CDR3. The chain links TRBV6-5 to TRBJ1-1; possible D gene TRBD1, 6 bases. CDR1 and CDR2 from the germline V gene are MNHEY and SVGAGI. Trimming removed 6 bases at V and 1 base at J, with 15 bases between. The CDR3 is 15 residues long. CDR3 in DNA: TGTGCCAGCAGGCCTACAGGGTCCAGGAACACTGAAGCTTTCTTT. Translated, it gives CASRPTGSRNTEAFF.

J is TRBJ2-7 and V is TRBV14, with 8 bases aligning to TRBD1. Per the germline V gene, CDR1 is SGHDN and CDR2 is FVKESK. V gave up 3 bases and J gave up 7 bases; unmatched junction bases: 14. The CDR3 sequence is 16 residues long. CDR3 DNA: TGTGCCAGCAGCCATCCTGGGCAGGGGGCTAGGAGAGAGCAGTACTTC. Protein: CASSHPGQGARREQYF.

As concerns this clone: The same CDR3 can be traced to other DNA sequences in this sample. The chain combines TRBV19 with TRBJ1-2; 10 nucleotides align to TRBD1. The CDR3 loop spans 14 amino acids. Germline loops: CDR1 LNHDA, CDR2 SQIVND (reference sequence). V shed 5 bases and J 4 bases; nucleotides not matched to a gene: 4. This CDR3 reads CASSGRDRGYGYTF. The CDR3 DNA follows: TGTGCCAGTAGTGGCCGGGACAGGGGCTATGGCTACACCTTC.